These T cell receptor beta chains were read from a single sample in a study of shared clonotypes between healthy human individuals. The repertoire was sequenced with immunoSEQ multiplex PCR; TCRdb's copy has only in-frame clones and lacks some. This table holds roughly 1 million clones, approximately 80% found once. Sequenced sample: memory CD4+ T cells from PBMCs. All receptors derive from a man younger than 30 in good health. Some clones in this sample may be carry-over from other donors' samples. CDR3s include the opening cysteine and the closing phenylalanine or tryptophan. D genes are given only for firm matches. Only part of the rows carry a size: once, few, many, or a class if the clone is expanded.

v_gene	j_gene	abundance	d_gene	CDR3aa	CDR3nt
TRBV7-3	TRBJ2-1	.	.	CASSLNAGNEQFF	TGTGCCAGCAGCTTAAATGCTGGTAATGAGCAGTTCTTC
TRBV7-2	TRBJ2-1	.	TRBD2	CASSPGASGAIYNEQFF	TGTGCCAGCAGCCCGGGGGCTAGCGGGGCAATATACAATGAGCAGTTCTTC
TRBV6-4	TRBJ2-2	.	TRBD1	CASRGQGKTGELFF	TGTGCCAGCAGAGGACAGGGAAAAACCGGGGAGCTGTTTTTT
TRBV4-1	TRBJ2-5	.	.	CASSQDLALGEETQYF	TGCGCCAGCAGCCAAGATCTTGCTCTGGGCGAAGAGACCCAGTACTTC
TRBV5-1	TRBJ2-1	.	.	CASSLLGGRGEQFF	TGCGCCAGCAGCTTGTTGGGGGGCCGAGGTGAGCAGTTCTTC
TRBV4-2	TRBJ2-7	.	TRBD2	CASSQDLGGTSGGEQYF	TGTGCCAGCAGCCAAGATCTCGGGGGGACTAGCGGGGGCGAGCAGTACTTC
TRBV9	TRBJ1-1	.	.	CASSVAGWDTEAFF	TGTGCCAGCAGCGTAGCAGGGTGGGACACTGAAGCTTTCTTT
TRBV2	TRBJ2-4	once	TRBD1	CASRADRVAKNIQYF	TGTGCCAGCAGAGCAGACAGGGTAGCCAAAAACATTCAGTACTTC
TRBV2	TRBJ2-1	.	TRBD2	CASSGSVAGVGEQFF	TGTGCCAGCAGTGGGTCGGTAGCGGGAGTCGGAGAGCAGTTCTTC
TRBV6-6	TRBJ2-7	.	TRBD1	CASSQDRDYEQYF	TGTGCCAGCAGTCAGGACAGGGATTACGAGCAGTACTTC
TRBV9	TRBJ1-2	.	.	CASSALRGDRYTF	TGTGCCAGCAGCGCCTTGAGAGGGGACCGCTACACCTTC
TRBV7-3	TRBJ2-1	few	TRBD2	CASSPQRGSTEQFF	TGTGCCAGCAGCCCCCAGCGGGGGAGCACTGAGCAGTTCTTC
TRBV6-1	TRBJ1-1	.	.	CASSAWRAAEAFF	TGTGCCAGCAGTGCGTGGAGGGCCGCTGAAGCTTTCTTT
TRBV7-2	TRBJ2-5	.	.	CASSAHRGWGAEETQYF	TGTGCCAGCAGCGCCCACCGGGGGTGGGGGGCCGAGGAGACCCAGTACTTC
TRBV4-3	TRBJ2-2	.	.	CASSEGGAQNTGELFF	TGCGCCAGCAGCGAGGGGGGGGCGCAGAACACCGGGGAGCTGTTTTTT
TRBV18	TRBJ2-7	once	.	CASSPPGSGEQYF	TGTGCCAGCTCACCACCCGGATCGGGCGAGCAGTACTTC
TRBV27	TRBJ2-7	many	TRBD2	CASRYGTSGTYEQYF	TGTGCCAGCAGATACGGGACTAGCGGGACCTACGAGCAGTACTTC
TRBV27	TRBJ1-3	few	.	CASISSGNTIYF	TGTGCCAGCATCTCCTCTGGAAACACCATATATTTT
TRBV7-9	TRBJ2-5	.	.	CASSFRRAQEQETQYF	TGTGCCAGCAGCTTTCGAAGGGCGCAGGAGCAAGAGACCCAGTACTTC
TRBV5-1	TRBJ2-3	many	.	CASSYRGDTQYF	TGCGCCAGCAGCTATAGGGGAGATACGCAGTATTTT
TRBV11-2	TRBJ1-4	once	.	CASSLGVAGVNEKLFF	TGTGCCAGCAGCTTAGGAGTGGCAGGGGTAAACGAAAAACTGTTTTTT
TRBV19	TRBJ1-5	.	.	CASMGGIRNQPQHF	TGTGCCAGTATGGGGGGTATTCGCAATCAGCCCCAGCATTTT
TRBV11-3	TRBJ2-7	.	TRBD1	CASSLGGEEQYF	TGTGCCAGCAGCCTAGGGGGCGAGGAGCAGTACTTC
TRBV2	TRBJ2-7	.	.	CASSDLIFGPSSYEQYF	TGTGCCAGCAGTGATTTAATTTTTGGCCCCTCCTCCTACGAGCAGTACTTC
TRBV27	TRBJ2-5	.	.	CASSHSYQETQYF	TGTGCCAGCAGTCACTCGTACCAAGAGACCCAGTACTTC
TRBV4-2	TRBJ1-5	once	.	CASSPDGDQPQHF	TGTGCCAGCAGCCCTGACGGTGATCAGCCCCAGCATTTT
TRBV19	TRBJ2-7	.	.	CASSILRSSGEQYF	TGTGCCAGTAGTATACTCCGGTCCTCCGGGGAGCAGTACTTC
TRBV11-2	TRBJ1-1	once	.	CASSFTAGGNTEAFF	TGTGCCAGCAGCTTCACTGCTGGGGGCAACACTGAAGCTTTCTTT
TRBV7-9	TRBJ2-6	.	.	CASSRLRDSGANVLTF	TGTGCCAGCAGCAGACTCCGGGACTCTGGGGCCAACGTCCTGACTTTC
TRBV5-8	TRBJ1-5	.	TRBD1	CASSRWDRGRQPQHF	TGTGCCAGCAGCCGGTGGGACAGGGGGCGTCAGCCCCAGCATTTT
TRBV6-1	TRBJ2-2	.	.	CASSERQSVGELFF	TGTGCCAGCAGTGAACGCCAATCAGTAGGGGAGCTGTTTTTT
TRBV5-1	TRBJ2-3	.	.	CASSSGSGTDTQYF	TGCGCCAGCAGCTCCGGGAGCGGCACAGATACGCAGTATTTT
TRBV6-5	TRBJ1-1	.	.	CASSSPAHGVGTEAFF	TGTGCCAGCAGTTCCCCGGCCCACGGGGTGGGCACTGAAGCTTTCTTT
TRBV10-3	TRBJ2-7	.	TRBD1	CAIRGDRENEQYF	TGTGCCATCAGGGGGGACAGGGAGAACGAGCAGTACTTC
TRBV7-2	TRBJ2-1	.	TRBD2	CASSLAASSYNEQFF	TGTGCCAGCAGCCTAGCGGCCAGCTCCTACAATGAGCAGTTCTTC
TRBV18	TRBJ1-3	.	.	CASTDSGNTIYF	TGTGCCAGCACAGACAGTGGAAACACCATATATTTT
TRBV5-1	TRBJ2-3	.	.	CASSLGPQGPTDTQYF	TGCGCCAGCAGCTTGGGGCCACAGGGTCCCACAGATACGCAGTATTTT
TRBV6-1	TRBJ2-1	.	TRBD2	CASSESGTTYNEQFF	TGTGCCAGCAGTGAATCGGGGACTACATACAATGAGCAGTTCTTC
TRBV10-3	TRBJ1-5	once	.	CAISESPQAEGPQHF	TGTGCCATCAGTGAGTCGCCCCAGGCCGAAGGGCCCCAGCATTTT
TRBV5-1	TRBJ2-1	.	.	CASSLQGQTYNEQFF	TGCGCCAGCAGCTTGCAGGGGCAGACCTACAATGAGCAGTTCTTC
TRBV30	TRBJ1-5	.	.	CAWSPYSNQPQHF	TGTGCCTGGAGCCCGTATAGCAATCAGCCCCAGCATTTT
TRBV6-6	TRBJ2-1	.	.	CAIRKGTGYNEQFF	TGTGCCATTCGGAAGGGGACCGGCTACAATGAGCAGTTCTTC
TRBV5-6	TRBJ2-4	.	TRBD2	CASGASGQNIQYF	TGTGCCAGCGGGGCTAGCGGGCAAAACATTCAGTACTTC
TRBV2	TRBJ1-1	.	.	CASTSRQGMNTEAFF	TGTGCCAGCACCTCCAGGCAGGGTATGAACACTGAAGCTTTCTTT
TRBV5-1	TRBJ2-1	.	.	CASSLEGVSGRNEQFF	TGCGCCAGCAGCTTGGAAGGGGTCTCGGGGCGCAATGAGCAGTTCTTC
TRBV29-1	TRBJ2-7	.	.	CSVPGLGNEQYF	TGCAGCGTACCGGGGCTTGGTAACGAGCAGTACTTC
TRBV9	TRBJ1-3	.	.	CASSVAVRVDGAGDTIYF	TGTGCCAGCAGCGTAGCTGTGCGAGTGGACGGGGCTGGGGACACCATATATTTT
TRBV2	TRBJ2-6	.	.	CASSSTWGAGANVLTF	TGTGCCAGCAGCTCAACATGGGGGGCTGGGGCCAACGTCCTGACTTTC
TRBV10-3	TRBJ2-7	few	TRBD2	CAISTSGRVGEQYF	TGTGCCATCAGTACTAGCGGGAGAGTCGGCGAGCAGTACTTC